The 27 T cell receptor beta chains presented below share a single source sample, sequenced in a study of spatial heterogeneity in lung cancer. Time point denoted: sample taken at primary tumor resection. TCRdb itself ran the 5' RACE reads through MiXCR, one entry per CDR3 protein. The profile shows several thousand distinct CDR3 sequences, less than 6.5% of them singletons. The specimen was normal lung tissue next to the tumor, collected at surgery. The receptors come from a female donor with early-stage non-small cell lung cancer.

In its sample, this clonotype is medium-sized. The chain recombines TRBV28 with TRBJ1-5; the match to TRBD1 covers 7 bases. The V segment lost 3 bases and the J segment 5 bases; nucleotides outside the gene matches: 7. The CDR3 has 15 amino acids. Germline CDR1 is MDHEN and CDR2 is SYDVKM. In DNA, the CDR3 is TGTGCCAGCAGTTTTAGGTACAGGGGCCATCAGCCCCAGCATTTT. The encoded protein is CASSFRYRGHQPQHF.

This clonotype showed up many times. The gene calls are TRBV12-3 or TRBV12-4 and TRBJ2-1, with a tentative D call TRBD1 (6 bases). Trimming stripped 7 bases from V and 6 bases from J, with 10 bases between. The CDR3 covers 12 residues. In DNA form, the CDR3 reads TGTGCCAGCAACCCGGACAGCAATGAGCAGTTCTTC. It yields the protein CASNPDSNEQFF.

This clonotype is termed medium-sized. V and J are TRBV4-1 and TRBJ1-1; D is possibly TRBD1 (5 bases). CDR3 length: 14 residues. Germline CDR1 MGHRA, CDR2 YSYEKL. Trimming shortened V by 4 bases and J by 2 bases, and 11 bases separated the two germline ends. CDR3 sequence: CASSLGTFNTEAFF. Here the CDR3 DNA reads TGCGCCAGCAGCCTGGGGACCTTTAACACTGAAGCTTTCTTT.

Comments on this clonotype: A read error may explain this, as a much larger clone is one base away. The chain uses TRBV7-3 and TRBJ1-2; the D gene is possibly TRBD1 (5 bases). The CDR3 is made up of 16 amino acids. CDR1 is SGHTA and CDR2 is FQGTGA in the germline V gene. The chain's CDR3 is CASSLTGGEAGYGYPF. The CDR3 nucleotides read TGTGCCAGCAGCCTCACTGGGGGGGAAGCAGGCTATGGCTACCCCTTC.

This clonotype is labeled medium-sized (0.01 to 0.1%). This sequence joins TRBV6-6 and TRBJ2-7; D not certain. The V and J ends lost 2 bases and 6 bases respectively, with 17 bases between them. CDR3 length equals 15 residues. Germline assignment: CDR1 MNHNY and CDR2 SVGAGI (reference sequence). The CDR3 protein is CASSYEVAGNGEQYF. The DNA for the CDR3 is TGTGCCAGCAGTTACGAGGTTGCAGGAAACGGCGAGCAGTACTTC.

This clonotype ranks as medium-sized (0.01 to 0.1%). The V and J genes are TRBV5-1 and TRBJ1-1; D might be TRBD1 (6 bases). The V end was cut by 6 bases, the J end by 0 bases, with 18 bases between. This CDR3 comprises 16 residues. CDR1 and CDR2 from the germline V gene are SGHRS and YFSETQ. The CDR3 reads CASTEMVGGVNTEAFF. For the CDR3, the DNA is TGCGCCAGCACCGAGATGGTGGGGGGCGTGAACACTGAAGCTTTCTTT.

This clonotype was seen ten or more times. The genes are TRBV6-1 and TRBJ2-3; tentative D call: TRBD2 (6 bases). Germline V gives CDR1 MNHNS, CDR2 SASEGT. With 0 bases removed from V and 1 base from J, the gap between germline ends came to 11 bases. The CDR3 contains 16 residues. CDR3 region: CASSEALSGGTDTQYF. CDR3 in DNA: TGTGCCAGCAGTGAAGCCCTATCGGGGGGCACAGATACGCAGTATTTT.

In its sample, this clonotype is medium-sized. The rearrangement links TRBV10-3 to TRBJ1-1, with 8 bases matching TRBD1. This CDR3 spans 14 amino acids. Germline V gene sequence: CDR1 ENHRY, CDR2 SYGVKD. V lost 8 bases, J lost 1 base, and 6 bases stayed unmatched. The CDR3 is CAIGQGAQNTEAFF. CDR3 DNA sequence: TGTGCCATCGGCCAGGGGGCGCAGAACACTGAAGCTTTCTTT.

This clonotype was seen a handful of times. V usage is TRBV3-1 and J usage is TRBJ1-1, with D uncertain. CDR1 and CDR2 (germline): LGHDT, YNNKEL (reference sequence). The CDR3 has 14 amino acids. The V end was cut by 0 bases, the J end by 7 bases, with 12 bases between. The CDR3 reads CASSQDDRSLEAFF. The CDR3 DNA sequence: TGTGCCAGCAGCCAAGATGATAGGAGCCTTGAAGCTTTCTTT.

This clonotype has a count of ten or more. The chain carries TRBV2 and TRBJ1-1; D is ambiguous. This CDR3 spans 13 amino acids. Germline values: CDR1 SNHLY, CDR2 FYNNEI. Trimming cost V 7 bases and J 1 base, with 10 bases left between them. CDR3 amino acids: CASKRDQNTEAFF. CDR3 nucleotides: TGTGCCAGCAAGCGGGATCAGAACACTGAAGCTTTCTTT.

By share, this clonotype counts as medium-sized. The chain links TRBV24-1 to TRBJ2-1; no clear D. The CDR3 contains 11 residues. Germline CDR1 KGHDR, CDR2 SFDVKD. The V and J ends lost 4 bases and 15 bases respectively, with 12 bases between them. CDR3 protein: CATSDLKAWFF. The CDR3 region has the DNA TGTGCCACCAGTGACCTCAAGGCATGGTTCTTC.

The chain is built from TRBV28 and TRBJ1-1; D gene unclear. Germline CDR1 MDHEN, CDR2 SYDVKM. V was shortened by 3 bases and J by 8 bases, with 7 bases between the two germline ends. This CDR3 has 11 residues. Here the CDR3 reads CASSLYSEAFF. The CDR3 DNA reads TGTGCCAGCAGTTTGTACAGCGAAGCTTTCTTT. Filled out from reference TRBV28 and TRBJ1-1, the complete variable domain reads DVKVTQSSRYLVKRTGEKVFLECVQDMDHENMFWYRQDPGLGLRLIYFSYDVKMKEKGDIPEGYSVSREKKERFSLILESASTNQTSMYLCASSLYSEAFFGQGTRLTVV.

By share, this clonotype ranks as large. The rearrangement joins TRBV5-1 to TRBJ1-1; D is ambiguous. Trimming removed 2 bases from V and 7 bases from J, with 9 bases in between. The CDR3 is 12 amino acids. Germline V lookup: CDR1 SGHRS, CDR2 YFSETQ. The CDR3 sequence is CASSFDAGEAFF. The CDR3 region has the DNA TGCGCCAGCAGCTTCGACGCCGGTGAAGCTTTCTTT.

This clonotype appeared many times. This sequence may be a read error, since a much larger clone differs from it by one base. CDR3 bases: TGTGCCAGCAGCCCCAGCGCAGGGTTAGGGTATGGCTACAACTTC. It is translated as CASSPSAGLGYGYNF. The rearrangement links TRBV9 to TRBJ1-2; TRBD1 is a possible D gene (5 bases). There are 15 residues in the CDR3. Germline V gene data show CDR1 as SGDLS and CDR2 as YYNGEE.

This clonotype was seen only a few times. This may be a read error: a much more frequent sequence differs by one nucleotide. V and J are TRBV5-1 and TRBJ1-2, with D perhaps matching TRBD1 (5 bases). Germline V gene data show CDR1 as SGHRS and CDR2 as YFSETQ. The CDR3 consists of 13 residues. This CDR3 is CASRGVPNYGYNF. In DNA form, the CDR3 reads TGCGCCAGCAGAGGGGTTCCTAACTATGGCTACAACTTC.

In its sample, this clonotype ranks as medium-sized (0.01 to 0.1%). V is TRBV27 and J is TRBJ2-7; 9 nucleotides line up with TRBD1. The CDR3 runs to 18 residues. CDR1 is MNHEY and CDR2 is SMNVEV in the germline V gene (reference sequence). Trimming cost V 7 bases and J 4 bases; bases outside gene matches: 20. The CDR3 protein is CASKSLSRPGQGEYEQYF. The CDR3 coding sequence is TGTGCCAGCAAGTCCCTATCCCGCCCGGGACAGGGCGAATACGAGCAGTACTTC.

This clonotype has more than one count but fewer than ten. The chain joins TRBV5-1 to TRBJ2-3; tentative D call: TRBD2 (5 bases). Trimming cost V 4 bases and J 4 bases, with 19 bases left between them. The CDR3 consists of 16 residues. Looked up from germline, CDR1 is SGHRS and CDR2 is YFSETQ. The CDR3: CASSLALLGSADTQYF. The CDR3 nucleotides are TGCGCCAGCAGCCTGGCACTTTTGGGGAGCGCAGATACGCAGTATTTT.

The rearrangement joins TRBV25-1 to TRBJ2-6; D is perhaps TRBD2 (6 bases). This CDR3 has 16 amino acids. With 4 bases removed from V and 4 bases from J, the gap between germline ends came to 14 bases. In germline, CDR1 is MGHDK, CDR2 SYGVNS. The CDR3 is CASSVLGTGGANVLTF. The CDR3 region has the DNA TGTGCCAGCAGTGTGCTGGGGACTGGAGGGGCCAACGTCCTGACTTTC.

By share of the sample, this clonotype is medium-sized. The chain has TRBV11-2 and TRBJ2-2; D remains ambiguous. V shed 1 base and J shed 6 bases, with 3 bases lying between them. CDR1 SGHAT and CDR2 FQNNGV come from the germline V gene. The CDR3 loop spans 12 amino acids. The CDR3 sequence is CASSLVAGELFF. The CDR3 nucleotides are TGTGCCAGCAGCTTAGTGGCCGGGGAGCTGTTTTTT.

There are many counts of this clonotype. The gene calls are TRBV5-1 and TRBJ1-4, with TRBD1 identical over 9 bases. CDR3 size: 17 residues. CDR1 and CDR2 from the germline V gene are SGHRS and YFSETQ. J was trimmed by 3 bases and V by 4 bases; bases with no gene match: 10. The CDR3 reads CASSPQGQGVANEKLFF. The CDR3 region has the DNA TGCGCCAGCAGCCCACAGGGACAGGGTGTGGCTAATGAAAAACTGTTTTTT.

This clonotype was recorded many times. This sequence joins TRBV29-1 and TRBJ2-7; 8 positions match TRBD1. J was trimmed by 3 bases and V by 6 bases; bases with no gene match: 13. The CDR3 is made up of 15 amino acids. CDR1 is SQVTM, CDR2 ANQGSEA, per germline. This CDR3 reads CSVDLSDRGFYEQYF. DNA of the CDR3: TGCAGCGTCGACCTGAGTGACAGGGGATTCTACGAGCAGTACTTC.

This clonotype was recorded at least ten times. A read error is possible here, since a much larger clone lies one base away. V and J are TRBV5-1 and TRBJ1-2; TRBD1 agrees at 8 bases. Per the germline V gene, CDR1 is SGHRS and CDR2 is YFSETQ. This CDR3 has 15 residues. For the CDR3, the DNA is TGCGCCAGCAGCCCGACTCAGGGGGCGGACTATGGCTACAACTTC. It specifies CASSPTQGADYGYNF.

This clonotype has only a few counts. The rearrangement joins TRBV6-2 or TRBV6-3 to TRBJ1-5, with 7 bases fitting TRBD1. Germline V gene sequence: CDR1 MNHEY, CDR2 SVGEGT. CDR3 length: 12 amino acids. Germline trimming cut 10 bases from V and 9 bases from J; bases unmatched to any gene: 9. The CDR3 coding sequence is TGTGCCACGCGGACAGGTTTTACGCCCCAGCATTTT. This gives the protein CATRTGFTPQHF.

This clonotype has ten or more counts. This chain connects TRBV4-1 to TRBJ2-7; D possibly corresponds to TRBD2 (6 bases). V lost 4 bases, J lost 5 bases, and 15 bases lay in between. Germline V gene sequence: CDR1 MGHRA, CDR2 YSYEKL. CDR3 length: 14 residues. CDR3 in amino acids: CASSLGELAHEQYF. CDR3 DNA: TGCGCCAGCAGCCTGGGAGAACTAGCCCACGAGCAGTACTTC.

This clonotype has more than one count but fewer than ten. The chain uses TRBV5-1 and TRBJ1-4; D unresolved. The germline CDR1 and CDR2 sequences are SGHRS and YFSETQ. The CDR3 runs 14 residues. V lost 4 bases and J 8 bases, leaving 15 bases between the germline ends. The CDR3 bases are TGCGCCAGCAGCGTCGAAGGGCAAAGCGAAAAACTGTTTTTT. Protein sequence: CASSVEGQSEKLFF. Complete variable domain (other parts from reference TRBV5-1 and TRBJ1-4): KAGVTQTPRYLIKTRGQQVTLSCSPISGHRSVSWYQQTPGQGLQFLFEYFSETQRNKGNFPGRFSGRQFSNSRSEMNVSTLELGDSALYLCASSVEGQSEKLFFGSGTQLSVL.

This clonotype showed up just a few times. Being one base from a much bigger clone, this may be a read error. The chain is built from TRBV5-4 and TRBJ1-2, with a weak D call TRBD1 (5 bases). This CDR3 region has 13 residues. In germline, CDR1 is SGHNT, CDR2 YYREEE (reference sequence). The chain's CDR3 is CASSLEGAFGYNF. CDR3 coding DNA: TGTGCCAGCAGCTTGGAAGGGGCGTTTGGCTACAACTTC.

By its share, this clonotype is medium-sized. The genes are TRBV2 and TRBJ1-1, with no clear D. From germline, CDR1 is SNHLY and CDR2 FYNNEI. V was shortened by 4 bases and J by 3 bases, with 9 bases between the two germline ends. The CDR3 consists of 13 residues. In nucleotides, the CDR3 is TGTGCCAGCAGTGGGCAGGCGGACACTGAAGCTTTCTTT. It specifies CASSGQADTEAFF.